This TCR beta chain was recorded in a study of T cell repertoires in cytomegalovirus infection. As for the study in general: Signatures in public TCR beta sequences pointed to both CMV infection and matching HLA type. Study-level results: People with CMV and the relevant HLA were identified by cumulative public TCR beta family frequency. In two of eight donors, the top clonotype was HLA-C-restricted CMV-specific.

TCRdb independently ran MiXCR on the reads; one entry per CDR3 protein. This table holds about 250,000 distinct CDR3 sequences, under 8.5% found once. Trimming removed 3 bases from V and 3 bases from J, with 15 bases in between. The length of the CDR3 is 15 residues. From germline, CDR1 is SGDLS and CDR2 YYNGEE. This clonotype was found many times. No antigen is known for it. Sequences were obtained from PBMCs. This TCR was sampled from a human donor in good health (CMV status not recorded). Some clones in this sample may be carry-over from other donors' samples. The chain employs TRBV9 and TRBJ1-1; TRBD1 is a possible D gene (5 bases). The CDR3 sequence: CASSALSLGDTEAFF. The CDR3 nucleotides read TGTGCCAGCAGCGCCCTCTCTTTAGGGGACACTGAAGCTTTCTTT. Using reference TRBV9 and TRBJ1-1 for the parts outside the CDR3, the full variable domain is DSGVTQTPKHLITATGQRVTLRCSPRSGDLSVYWYQQSLDQGLQFLIQYYNGEERAKGNILERFSAQQFPDLHSELNLSSLELGDSALYFCASSALSLGDTEAFFGQGTRLTVV.